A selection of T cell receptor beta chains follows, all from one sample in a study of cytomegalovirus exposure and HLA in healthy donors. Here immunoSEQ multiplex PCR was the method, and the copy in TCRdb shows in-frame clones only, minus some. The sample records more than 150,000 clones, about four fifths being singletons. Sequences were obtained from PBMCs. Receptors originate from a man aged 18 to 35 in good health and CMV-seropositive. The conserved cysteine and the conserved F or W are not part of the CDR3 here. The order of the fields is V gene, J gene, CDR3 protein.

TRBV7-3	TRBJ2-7	ASSPTAGGPVEQY
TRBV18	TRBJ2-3	ASSPSGVSTDTQY
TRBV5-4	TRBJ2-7	ASILSGRVCSSYEQY
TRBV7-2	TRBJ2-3	ASSLAGLHGDTQY
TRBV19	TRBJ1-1	ASRKSDRGDTEAF
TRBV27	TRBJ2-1	ATGRDGSGRLDEQF
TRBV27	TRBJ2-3	ASSLQSSTDTQY
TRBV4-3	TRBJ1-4	ASSQDKGGTNEKLF
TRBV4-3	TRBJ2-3	ASSQEGARRDTQY
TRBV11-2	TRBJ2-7	ASSLTGATYEQY
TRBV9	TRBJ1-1	ASSVDGTGRSEAF
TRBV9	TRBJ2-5	ASSLGSQETQY
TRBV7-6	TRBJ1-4	ASSSSGTGGEKLF
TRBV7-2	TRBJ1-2	ASSQWVFETDYGYT
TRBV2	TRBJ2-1	ASSVLNEQF
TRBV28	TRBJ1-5	ASSPTGRYGQPQH
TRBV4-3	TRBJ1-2	ASSHSGSLINYGYT
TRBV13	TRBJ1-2	ASSLGTVNGNYGYT
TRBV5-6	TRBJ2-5	ASSFPAGGPETQY
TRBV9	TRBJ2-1	ASSVAGGSNEQF
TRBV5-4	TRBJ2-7	ASSSPRQGGPEQY
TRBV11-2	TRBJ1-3	ASSPDRAGNTIY
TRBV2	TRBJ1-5	ASSESGWGTHQPQH
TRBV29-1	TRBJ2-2	STSSYTGELF
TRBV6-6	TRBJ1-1	ASSYAGQNTEAF
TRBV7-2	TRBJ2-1	ASSLASAEQF
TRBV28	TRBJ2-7	ASSFDTSGRPYEQY
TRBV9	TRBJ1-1	ASSTSPNTEAF
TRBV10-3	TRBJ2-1	AISDGQGSSYNEQF
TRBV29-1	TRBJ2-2	SVAEPGPGAAGELF
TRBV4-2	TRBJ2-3	ASASGLAVDTQY
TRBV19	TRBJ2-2	ASSTGTPGELF
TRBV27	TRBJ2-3	ASSLSFRDTQY
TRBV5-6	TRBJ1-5	ASSLGQGPNQPQH
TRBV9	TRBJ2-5	ASSVETGGIETQY
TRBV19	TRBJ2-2	ASYPGVGELF
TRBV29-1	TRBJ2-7	SVVGQATYEQY
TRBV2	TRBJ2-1	ASRRGEGSYNEQF
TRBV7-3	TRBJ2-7	ASSFGRAYPYEQY
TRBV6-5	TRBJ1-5	ASSYTGGGQPQH
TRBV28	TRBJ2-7	ASSLQGTHEQY
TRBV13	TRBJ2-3	ASSPGTSGRVADTQY
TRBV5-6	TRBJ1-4	ASSLSGQNNEKLF
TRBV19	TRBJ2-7	ASSRGSTYEQY
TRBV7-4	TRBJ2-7	ASSSPFGREPYEQY
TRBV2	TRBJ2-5	ASSGTGTNNAQY
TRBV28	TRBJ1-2	ASTGGQGARGYT
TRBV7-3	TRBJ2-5	ASSLAGSMQETQY
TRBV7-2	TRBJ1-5	ASSLSQGTNQPQH
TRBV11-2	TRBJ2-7	ASSIQGAPSYEQY